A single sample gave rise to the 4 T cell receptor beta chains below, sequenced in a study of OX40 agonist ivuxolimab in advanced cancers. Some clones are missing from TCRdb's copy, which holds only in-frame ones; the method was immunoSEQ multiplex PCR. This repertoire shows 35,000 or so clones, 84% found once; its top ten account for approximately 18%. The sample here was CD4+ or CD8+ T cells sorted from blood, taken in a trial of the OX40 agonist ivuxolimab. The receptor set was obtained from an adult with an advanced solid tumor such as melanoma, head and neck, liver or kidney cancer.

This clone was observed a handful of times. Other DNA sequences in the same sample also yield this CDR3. The CDR3 DNA reads as TGTGCCAGCAGTAAGTCGGCCGGGACAGGGACCAACGAGCAGTACTTC. Residues: CASSKSAGTGTNEQYF. The chain combines TRBV27 with TRBJ2-7, with 9 bases lining up with TRBD1. Germline CDR1 MNHEY, CDR2 SMNVEV (reference sequence). The J segment lost 5 bases and the V segment lost 5 bases, leaving 13 bases of the junction unmatched. The CDR3 extends over 16 amino acids.

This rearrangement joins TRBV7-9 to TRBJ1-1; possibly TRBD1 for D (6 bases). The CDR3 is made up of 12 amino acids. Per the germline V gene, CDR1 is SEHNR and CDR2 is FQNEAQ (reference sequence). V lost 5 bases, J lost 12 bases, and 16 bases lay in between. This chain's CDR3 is CASSTGTYGTFF. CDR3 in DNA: TGTGCCAGCAGCACCGGGACATACGGTACTTTCTTT.

CDR3 nucleotide sequence: TGTGCCAGCAGCCCATCGGGGGGGCGGGGTGATACGCAGTATTTT. This encodes CASSPSGGRGDTQYF. V gene TRBV7-2 combines with J gene TRBJ2-3; 8 bases agree with TRBD2. The CDR3 loop spans 15 amino acids. Germline CDR1 SGHTA, CDR2 FQGNSA. V lost 5 bases and J lost 6; bases outside the gene matches: 10.

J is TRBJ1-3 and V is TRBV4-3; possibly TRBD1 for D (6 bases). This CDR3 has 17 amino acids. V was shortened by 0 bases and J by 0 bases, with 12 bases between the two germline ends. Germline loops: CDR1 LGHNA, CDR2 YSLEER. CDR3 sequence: CASSQENYRDSGNTIYF. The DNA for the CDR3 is TGCGCCAGCAGCCAAGAGAATTACAGGGACTCTGGAAACACCATATATTTT.